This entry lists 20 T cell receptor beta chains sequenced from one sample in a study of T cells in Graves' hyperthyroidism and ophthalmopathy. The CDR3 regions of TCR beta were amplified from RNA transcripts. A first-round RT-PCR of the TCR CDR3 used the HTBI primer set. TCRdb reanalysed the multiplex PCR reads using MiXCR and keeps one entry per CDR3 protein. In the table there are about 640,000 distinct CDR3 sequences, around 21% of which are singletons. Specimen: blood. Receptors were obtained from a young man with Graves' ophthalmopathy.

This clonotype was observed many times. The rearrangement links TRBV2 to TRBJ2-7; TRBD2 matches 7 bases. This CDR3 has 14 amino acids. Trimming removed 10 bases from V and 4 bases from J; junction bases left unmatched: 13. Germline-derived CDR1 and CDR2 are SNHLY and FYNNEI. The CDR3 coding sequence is TGTGCCACCCGGCCGCGAGGCGGGAGTTACGAGCAGTACTTC. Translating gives CATRPRGGSYEQYF. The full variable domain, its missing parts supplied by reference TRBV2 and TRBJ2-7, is EPEVTQTPSHQVTQMGQEVILRCVPISNHLYFYWYRQILGQKVEFLVSFYNNEISEKSEIFDDQFSVERPDGSNFTLKIRSTKLEDSAMYFCATRPRGGSYEQYFGPGTRLTVT.

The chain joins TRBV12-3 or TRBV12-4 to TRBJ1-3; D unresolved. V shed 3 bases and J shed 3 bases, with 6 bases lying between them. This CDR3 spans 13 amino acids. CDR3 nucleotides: TGTGCCAGCAGTTTCGCACTTGGAAACACCATATATTTT. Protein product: CASSFALGNTIYF.

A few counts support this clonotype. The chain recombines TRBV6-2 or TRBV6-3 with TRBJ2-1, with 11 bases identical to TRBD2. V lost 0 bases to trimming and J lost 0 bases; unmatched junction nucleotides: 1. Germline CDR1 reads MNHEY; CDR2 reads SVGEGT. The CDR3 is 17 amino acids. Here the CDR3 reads CASSYSTSGGSYNEQFF. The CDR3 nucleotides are TGTGCCAGCAGTTACTCCACTAGCGGGGGCTCCTACAATGAGCAGTTCTTC.

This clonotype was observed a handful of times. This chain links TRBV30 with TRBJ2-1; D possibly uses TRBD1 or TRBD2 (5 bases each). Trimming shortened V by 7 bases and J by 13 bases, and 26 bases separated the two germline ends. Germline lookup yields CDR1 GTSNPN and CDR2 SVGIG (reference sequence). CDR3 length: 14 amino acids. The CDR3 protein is CASLGRGSVDNQFF. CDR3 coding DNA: TGTGCCTCCTTGGGACGGGGAAGTGTGGACAATCAGTTCTTC.

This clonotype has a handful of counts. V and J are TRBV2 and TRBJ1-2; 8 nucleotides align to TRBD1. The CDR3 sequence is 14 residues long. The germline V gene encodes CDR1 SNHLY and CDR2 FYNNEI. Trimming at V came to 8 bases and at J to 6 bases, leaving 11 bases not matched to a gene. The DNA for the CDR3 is TGTGCCAGCGGAGAGACAGGGGAGGTCGATGGCTACACCTTC. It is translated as CASGETGEVDGYTF.

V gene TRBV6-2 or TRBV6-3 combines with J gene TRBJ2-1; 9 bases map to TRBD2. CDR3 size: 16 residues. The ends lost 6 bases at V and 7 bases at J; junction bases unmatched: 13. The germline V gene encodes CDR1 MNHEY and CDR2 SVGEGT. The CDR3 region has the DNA TGTGCCAGCAGCAAACTGGGGCGGGAGGGCCGGAATGAGCAGTTCTTC. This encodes CASSKLGREGRNEQFF.

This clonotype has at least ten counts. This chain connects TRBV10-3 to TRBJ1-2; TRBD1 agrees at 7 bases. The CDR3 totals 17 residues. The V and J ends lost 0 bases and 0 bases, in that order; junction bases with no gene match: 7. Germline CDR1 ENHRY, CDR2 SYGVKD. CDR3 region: CAISESTGNLPNYGYTF. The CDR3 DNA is TGTGCCATCAGTGAGTCGACAGGGAACTTACCTAACTATGGCTACACCTTC.

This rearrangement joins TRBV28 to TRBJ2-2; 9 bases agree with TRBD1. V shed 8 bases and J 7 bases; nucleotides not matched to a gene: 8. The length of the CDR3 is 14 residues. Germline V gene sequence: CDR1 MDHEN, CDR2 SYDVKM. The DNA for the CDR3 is TGTGCCAGCTGTGACAGGGGGTTTGTCGGGGAGCTGTTTTTT. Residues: CASCDRGFVGELFF.

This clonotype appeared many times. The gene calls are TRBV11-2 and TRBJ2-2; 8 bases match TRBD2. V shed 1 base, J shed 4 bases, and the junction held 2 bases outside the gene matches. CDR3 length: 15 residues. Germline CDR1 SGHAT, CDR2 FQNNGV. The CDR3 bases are TGTGCCAGCAGCTTAGTTAGCGGGATCACCGGGGAGCTGTTTTTT. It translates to CASSLVSGITGELFF.

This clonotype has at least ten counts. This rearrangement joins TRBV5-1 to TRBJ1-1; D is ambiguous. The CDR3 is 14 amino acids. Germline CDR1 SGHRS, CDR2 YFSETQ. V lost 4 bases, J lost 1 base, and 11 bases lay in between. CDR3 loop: CASSPLETNTEAFF. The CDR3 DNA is TGCGCCAGCAGCCCCTTGGAGACGAACACTGAAGCTTTCTTT.

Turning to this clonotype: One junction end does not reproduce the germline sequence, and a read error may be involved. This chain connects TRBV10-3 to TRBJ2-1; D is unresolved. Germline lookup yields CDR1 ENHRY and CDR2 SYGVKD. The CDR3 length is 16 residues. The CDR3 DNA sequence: TGTGCCATCAGCATAGCCGCAAGGAGCTCCTACAATGAGCAGTCCTTC. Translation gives CAISIAARSSYNEQSF.

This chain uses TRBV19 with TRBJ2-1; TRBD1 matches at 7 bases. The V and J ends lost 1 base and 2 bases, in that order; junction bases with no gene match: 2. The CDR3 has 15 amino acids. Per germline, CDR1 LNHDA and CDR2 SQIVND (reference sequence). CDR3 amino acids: CASSIGQGAYNEQFF. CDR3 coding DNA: TGTGCCAGTAGTATAGGGCAGGGGGCCTACAATGAGCAGTTCTTC.

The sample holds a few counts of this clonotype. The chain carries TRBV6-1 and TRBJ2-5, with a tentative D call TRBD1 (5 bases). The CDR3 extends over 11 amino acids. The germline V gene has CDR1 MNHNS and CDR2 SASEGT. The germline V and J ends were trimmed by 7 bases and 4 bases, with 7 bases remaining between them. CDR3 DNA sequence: TGTGCCAGCAACAGGTTAGAGACCCAGTACTTC. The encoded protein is CASNRLETQYF.

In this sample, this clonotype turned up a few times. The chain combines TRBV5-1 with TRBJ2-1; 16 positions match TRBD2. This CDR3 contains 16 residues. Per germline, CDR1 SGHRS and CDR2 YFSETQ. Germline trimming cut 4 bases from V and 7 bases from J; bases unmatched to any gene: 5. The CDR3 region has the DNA TGCGCCAGCAGCGCGGGACTAGCGGGAGGGCCTAATGAGCAGTTCTTC. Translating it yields CASSAGLAGGPNEQFF.

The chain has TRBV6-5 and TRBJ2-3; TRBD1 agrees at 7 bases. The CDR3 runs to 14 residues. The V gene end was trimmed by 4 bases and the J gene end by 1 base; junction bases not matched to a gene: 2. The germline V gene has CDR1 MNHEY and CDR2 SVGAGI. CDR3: CASSCTGGTDTQYF. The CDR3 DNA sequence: TGTGCCAGCAGTTGTACAGGGGGCACAGATACGCAGTATTTT.

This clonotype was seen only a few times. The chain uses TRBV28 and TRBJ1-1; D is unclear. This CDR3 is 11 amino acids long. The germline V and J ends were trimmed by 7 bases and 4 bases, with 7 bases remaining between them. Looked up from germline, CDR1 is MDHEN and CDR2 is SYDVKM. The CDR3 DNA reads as TGTGCCAGCATAGAGGGCACTGAAGCTTTCTTT. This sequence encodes CASIEGTEAFF.

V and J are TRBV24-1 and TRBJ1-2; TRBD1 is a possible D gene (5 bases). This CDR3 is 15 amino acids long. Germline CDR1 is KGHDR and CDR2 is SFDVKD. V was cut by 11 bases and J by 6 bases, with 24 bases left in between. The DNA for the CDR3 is TGTGCCAGATACGGACGGGGGGAGAATAGGGATGGCTACACCTTC. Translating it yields CARYGRGENRDGYTF.

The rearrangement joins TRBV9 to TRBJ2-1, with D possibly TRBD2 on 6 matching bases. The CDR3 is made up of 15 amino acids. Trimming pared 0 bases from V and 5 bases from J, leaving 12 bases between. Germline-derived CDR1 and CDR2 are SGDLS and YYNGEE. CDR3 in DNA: TGTGCCAGCAGCGTAGGGGGGAGGCAGAACAATGAGCAGTTCTTC. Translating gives CASSVGGRQNNEQFF.

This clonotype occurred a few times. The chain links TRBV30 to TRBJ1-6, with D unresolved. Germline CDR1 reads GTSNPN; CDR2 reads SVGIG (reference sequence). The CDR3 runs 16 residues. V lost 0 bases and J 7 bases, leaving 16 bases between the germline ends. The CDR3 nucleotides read TGTGCCTGGAGTGTACAGAGAGGGCAGACCAATTCACCCCTCCACTTT. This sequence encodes CAWSVQRGQTNSPLHF.

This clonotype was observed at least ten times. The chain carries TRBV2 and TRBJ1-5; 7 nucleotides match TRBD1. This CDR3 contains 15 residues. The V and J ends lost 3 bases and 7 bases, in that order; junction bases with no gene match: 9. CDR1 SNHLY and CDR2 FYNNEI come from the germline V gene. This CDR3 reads CASSDQQGNGQPQHF. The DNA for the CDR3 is TGTGCCAGCAGTGATCAACAGGGGAACGGCCAGCCCCAGCATTTT.